The 23 T cell receptor beta chains presented below share a single source sample, sequenced in a study of response to subunit inactivated influenza vaccine. TCRdb fed the RT-PCR reads into MiXCR, producing one record per CDR3 protein. The sample lists hundreds of thousands of distinct CDR3 sequences, less than 8% occurring once. Specimen: PBMCs from blood, collected around 25 months after vaccination. These receptors all stem from a man in his fifties or sixties who received an inactivated influenza vaccine.

At least ten counts were recorded for this clonotype. V usage is TRBV5-1 and J usage is TRBJ2-5; 8 positions match TRBD2. Germline V lookup: CDR1 SGHRS, CDR2 YFSETQ. Losses at the gene ends were 4 bases for V and 4 bases for J; bases not matched to a gene: 9. The length of the CDR3 is 15 residues. This CDR3 is CASSTPGLVGETQYF. CDR3 in DNA: TGCGCCAGCAGCACACCGGGACTAGTTGGAGAGACCCAGTACTTC.

This clonotype was observed at least ten times. CDR3 loop: CASSYSGRSTDTQYF. CDR3 coding DNA: TGTGCCAGCAGTTACTCGGGGCGTAGCACAGATACGCAGTATTTT. The chain carries TRBV6-5 and TRBJ2-3; perhaps TRBD1 as D (5 bases). The CDR3 totals 15 residues. Trimming shortened V by 0 bases and J by 0 bases, and 7 bases separated the two germline ends. In germline, CDR1 is MNHEY, CDR2 SVGAGI.

This clonotype was observed many times. The chain uses TRBV7-3 and TRBJ2-1; 12 bases line up with TRBD2. Germline values: CDR1 SGHTA, CDR2 FQGTGA. V shed 2 bases, J shed 10 bases, and the junction held 9 bases outside the gene matches. The CDR3 extends over 16 amino acids. The CDR3, as DNA: TGTGCCAGCAGCTTACCGACTAGCGGGAGAATAAAAGAGCAGTTCTTC. Amino acids: CASSLPTSGRIKEQFF.

The gene calls are TRBV20-1 and TRBJ2-7; no reliable D call. The CDR3 has 12 amino acids. Germline-derived CDR1 and CDR2 are DFQATT and SNEGSKA (reference sequence). Trimming removed 3 bases at V and 2 bases at J, with 8 bases between. The CDR3 DNA follows: TGCAGTGCTAGTGGCCAGGCCTACGAGCAGTACTTC. As protein: CSASGQAYEQYF.

The rearrangement joins TRBV20-1 to TRBJ1-4; no reliable D call. The germline CDR1 and CDR2 sequences are DFQATT and SNEGSKA (reference sequence). The CDR3 is 13 residues long. The ends were cut back, 3 bases at V and 4 bases at J, with 9 bases in the middle. The CDR3 region is CSASGSGNEKLFF. CDR3 sequence (DNA): TGCAGTGCTAGCGGTTCGGGTAATGAAAAACTGTTTTTT.

This clonotype was recorded a few times. This chain links TRBV3-1 with TRBJ1-5; the D gene is possibly TRBD1 (5 bases). CDR3 length: 14 residues. Germline lookup yields CDR1 LGHDT and CDR2 YNNKEL (reference sequence). Trimming cost V 0 bases and J 5 bases, with 8 bases left between them. The CDR3 loop reads CASSQDWGDQPQHF. The CDR3, as DNA: TGTGCCAGCAGCCAAGATTGGGGGGATCAGCCCCAGCATTTT. Based on the CDR3 plus reference TRBV3-1 and TRBJ1-5, the full variable domain is DTAVSQTPKYLVTQMGNDKSIKCEQNLGHDTMYWYKQDSKKFLKIMFSYNNKELIINETVPNRFSPKSPDKAHLNLHINSLELGDSAVYFCASSQDWGDQPQHFGDGTRLSIL.

The gene calls are TRBV20-1 and TRBJ2-7, with TRBD2 as a possible D gene (6 bases). Germline values: CDR1 DFQATT, CDR2 SNEGSKA (reference sequence). This CDR3 has 15 residues. V shed 2 bases and J shed 4 bases, with 18 bases lying between them. The CDR3 spells CSARSIAVVLYEQYF. The CDR3 bases are TGCAGTGCTAGATCTATAGCGGTAGTCTTATACGAGCAGTACTTC.

This clonotype has more than one count but fewer than ten. V is TRBV3-1 and J is TRBJ1-3, with D possibly TRBD1 on 5 matching bases. With 1 base removed from V and 0 bases from J, the gap between germline ends came to 7 bases. Germline V CDR1 and CDR2: LGHDT, YNNKEL (reference sequence). The CDR3 extends over 15 amino acids. The CDR3 here is CASSQVDISGNTIYF. The CDR3 nucleotides are TGTGCCAGCAGCCAAGTGGACATCTCTGGAAACACCATATATTTT. Looking up the rest from reference TRBV3-1 and TRBJ1-3 gives the full variable domain: DTAVSQTPKYLVTQMGNDKSIKCEQNLGHDTMYWYKQDSKKFLKIMFSYNNKELIINETVPNRFSPKSPDKAHLNLHINSLELGDSAVYFCASSQVDISGNTIYFGEGSWLTVV.

This clonotype has a handful of counts. V is TRBV6-2 or TRBV6-3 and J is TRBJ1-5, with TRBD1 as a possible D gene (6 bases). Between the trimmed V and J ends, which lost 4 bases and 3 bases, there was a span of 13 bases. Germline V gene data show CDR1 as MNHEY and CDR2 as SVGEGT. The CDR3 contains 15 residues. The CDR3 sequence: CASSSTGNSNQPQHF. CDR3 DNA: TGTGCCAGCAGTTCCACAGGGAATTCCAATCAGCCCCAGCATTTT.

The chain has TRBV4-2 and TRBJ1-3; D is uncertain. CDR1 and CDR2 from the germline V gene are LGHNA and YNFKEQ. The ends were cut back, 0 bases at V and 2 bases at J, with 5 bases in the middle. This CDR3 is 14 amino acids long. CDR3 nucleotide sequence: TGTGCCAGCAGCCAAGATCCAGCTGGAAACACCATATATTTT. Protein: CASSQDPAGNTIYF.

This clonotype was observed many times. This rearrangement joins TRBV3-1 to TRBJ2-2; D not resolved. CDR3 size: 11 residues. Per the germline V gene, CDR1 is LGHDT and CDR2 is YNNKEL (reference sequence). V lost 6 bases to trimming and J lost 5 bases, with 4 bases between them. The CDR3 nucleotides are TGTGCCAGCAGGAAAACCGGGGAGCTGTTTTTT. This translates into CASRKTGELFF.

This chain uses TRBV5-4 with TRBJ2-3, with D perhaps TRBD1 or TRBD2 (5 bases each). The CDR3 length is 16 residues. V lost 4 bases and J lost 2, with 17 bases in between. In germline, CDR1 is SGHNT, CDR2 YYREEE (reference sequence). CDR3 amino acids: CASSPGNRGSTDTQYF. CDR3 nucleotides: TGTGCCAGCAGCCCCGGGAACCGGGGCTCCACAGATACGCAGTATTTT.

This clonotype was detected ten times or more. This chain joins TRBV5-1 and TRBJ1-1; D is unresolved. Germline CDR1 and CDR2: SGHRS and YFSETQ. The CDR3 loop spans 13 amino acids. The V gene lost 6 bases and the J gene lost 4 bases, with 13 bases spanning the gap. The CDR3 protein is CASKLFGSTEAFF. The CDR3 DNA follows: TGCGCCAGCAAACTTTTCGGGTCCACTGAAGCTTTCTTT.

The V and J genes are TRBV7-6 and TRBJ1-5; D gene ambiguous. This CDR3 spans 17 amino acids. V lost 2 bases and J lost 3, with 17 bases in between. The germline V gene encodes CDR1 SGHVS and CDR2 FNYEAQ. The CDR3 sequence is CASSLKLRDGVNQPQHF. The CDR3 region has the DNA TGTGCCAGCAGCTTAAAGCTCCGCGACGGAGTCAATCAGCCCCAGCATTTT.

V usage is TRBV7-2 and J usage is TRBJ1-4; the D gene is possibly TRBD1 (5 bases). Germline CDR1 and CDR2: SGHTA and FQGNSA. This CDR3 spans 15 amino acids. V was clipped by 2 bases and J by 11 bases, with 18 bases between them. The CDR3, as DNA: TGTGCCAGCAGCTTAACCAAGTTGCTGGGGGGGAAACTGTTTTTT. It is translated as CASSLTKLLGGKLFF.

In this sample, this clonotype turned up a few times. The rearrangement joins TRBV10-3 to TRBJ2-5; D possibly corresponds to TRBD1 (5 bases). In germline, CDR1 is ENHRY, CDR2 SYGVKD. The CDR3 spans 15 residues. V was trimmed by 2 bases and J by 3 bases, leaving 13 bases between them. CDR3 in amino acids: CAISERRTREETQYF. The CDR3 nucleotides are TGTGCCATCAGTGAGCGAAGGACAAGGGAAGAGACCCAGTACTTC.

This clonotype was seen ten or more times. The V call is TRBV4-2, the J call TRBJ1-2; D is possibly TRBD1 (6 bases). Germline V lookup: CDR1 LGHNA, CDR2 YNFKEQ. The CDR3 is 15 residues long. The ends were cut back, 2 bases at V and 3 bases at J, with 13 bases in the middle. The CDR3 spells CASSQPGEVYYGYTF. The CDR3 DNA is TGTGCCAGCAGCCAACCAGGGGAAGTCTACTATGGCTACACCTTC.

The rearrangement uses TRBV27 and TRBJ2-3; a weak D match, TRBD2 (7 bases). CDR3 length equals 16 residues. V was cut by 5 bases and J by 5 bases, with 20 bases left in between. Germline V gives CDR1 MNHEY, CDR2 SMNVEV (reference sequence). The CDR3 loop reads CASSPIGGGERDTQYF. CDR3 coding DNA: TGTGCCAGCAGTCCAATTGGCGGGGGCGAAAGAGATACGCAGTATTTT.

This clonotype was observed a handful of times. V is TRBV28 and J is TRBJ1-1, with D possibly being TRBD1 (5 bases). CDR3 length: 17 amino acids. Trimming took 3 bases from V and 0 from J, leaving 17 bases between them. Germline V gene sequence: CDR1 MDHEN, CDR2 SYDVKM. In nucleotides, the CDR3 is TGTGCCAGCAGTTTTATCCCGACCGGGACGGTGAACACTGAAGCTTTCTTT. This codes for CASSFIPTGTVNTEAFF.

V usage is TRBV28 and J usage is TRBJ1-2, with D uncertain. This CDR3 is built from 11 residues. Trimming took off 8 bases at V and 3 bases at J, with 7 bases between the two ends. Germline-derived CDR1 and CDR2 are MDHEN and SYDVKM. CDR3: CASGTYYGYTF. The CDR3 DNA is TGTGCCAGCGGCACCTACTATGGCTACACCTTC.

This clonotype was picked up a small number of times. The rearrangement links TRBV7-2 to TRBJ2-3; the D gene is possibly TRBD2 (6 bases). The CDR3 spans 15 residues. Germline CDR1 SGHTA, CDR2 FQGNSA. V dropped 5 bases and J dropped 2 bases, with 14 bases sitting between them. For the CDR3, the DNA is TGTGCCAGCAGCCCCCCGGGGGAATTCACAGATACGCAGTATTTT. This sequence encodes CASSPPGEFTDTQYF.

This clonotype has ten or more counts. The genes are TRBV20-1 and TRBJ1-2, with D possibly TRBD1 on 6 matching bases. CDR1 DFQATT and CDR2 SNEGSKA come from the germline V gene (reference sequence). V lost 0 bases, J lost 4 bases, and 9 bases lay in between. This CDR3 has 13 amino acids. CDR3 in amino acids: CSARDARGYGYTF. The CDR3 DNA is TGCAGTGCTAGAGATGCCAGGGGCTATGGCTACACCTTC.

This clonotype appeared many times. The CDR3 region has the DNA TGTGCCAGCAGCTGGGCTTATAGCAATCAGCCCCAGCATTTT. Its translation is CASSWAYSNQPQHF. The V call is TRBV12-3 or TRBV12-4, the J call TRBJ1-5, with no clear D. The CDR3 sequence is 14 residues long. V was cut by 6 bases and J by 0 bases, with 9 bases left in between.